The source of this T cell receptor (beta chain) is a study of shared clonotypes between healthy human individuals. A remark on this clone: Its target is unknown.

Study conclusions and caveats: Blood alone was sampled, and tissue repertoires likely differ.

Looked up from germline, CDR1 is SGHNT and CDR2 is YYREEE (reference sequence). Trimming cost V 4 bases and J 0 bases, with 11 bases left between them. This CDR3 is 14 amino acids long. Amplification in unsorted PBMC replicate PCRs started from around 310 ng DNA, which equals tens of thousands of T cell genomes. TCRdb keeps only in-frame clones here, not all; method: immunoSEQ multiplex PCR. The sample holds roughly 500,000 clones, more than 65% seen once. Sequenced input: PBMCs. The TCR comes from a woman aged 40 to 55 in good health. Some clones in this sample may be carry-over from other donors' samples. The chain couples TRBV5-4 to TRBJ2-7, with D hard to call. The CDR3 is CASSPRTGSYEQYF. The CDR3 region has the DNA TGTGCCAGCAGCCCCCGGACCGGCTCCTACGAGCAGTACTTC.